The clone carrying this TCR beta chain was seen only once. Original processing notes: Researchers report that nucleated cell counts were estimated from reference gene primer amplification. Clones were sequenced by immunoSEQ multiplex PCR, and TCRdb holds only the in-frame ones, with some missing. The V and J calls and clone size were taken over from that table, and D and trimming were inferred from the DNA. The table shows approximately 170,000 clones, with 84% occurring only once. The germline V and J ends were trimmed by 6 bases and 7 bases, with 16 bases remaining between them. The CDR3 length is 14 residues. Germline loops: CDR1 SEHNR, CDR2 FQNEAQ (reference sequence). The data were obtained in a study of blood T cell repertoires in COVID-19. Study information: Italy, Spain and the United States were the sources of the convalescent and acute COVID-19 samples. PBMCs, B-cell-depleted T cells, or T cells were the source of the cDNA or gDNA that made up the material.

Participants were aged about 18 to 95 years, lived in about 26 US areas, and enrolled virtually. This sequence joins TRBV7-9 and TRBJ2-1, with D perhaps matching TRBD1 (6 bases). Sample: PBMCs or T cells enriched from blood (not recorded which). This receptor was obtained from a man in his forties or fifties who had recovered from COVID-19. DNA of the CDR3: TGTGCCAGCAGTCTTAGCACAGGGATAAATGAGCAGTTCTTC. Encoded protein: CASSLSTGINEQFF.